This TCR beta chain emerged from a study of naive and memory T cell subsets. The table lists this clonotype with a few counts. As yet, its antigen is unknown. Two oligonucleotides, mixed equimolar, formed the beta constant-region primer covering TRBC1 and TRBC2. Ligation attached a single-stranded oligonucleotide with a 12-nucleotide UMI and the SP2 primer to the cDNA 3' end. The ligated cDNA underwent four PCR rounds using SP2 and nested alpha and beta constant-region primers. TCRdb re-called the UMI-ligation and nested PCR reads with MiXCR, one entry per CDR3 protein. The sample lists some 150,000 distinct CDR3 sequences, over 15% occurring once. The CDR3 is 15 residues long. CDR1 SGHRS and CDR2 YFSETQ come from the germline V gene. Trimming at V came to 4 bases and at J to 9 bases, leaving 8 bases not matched to a gene. Notes on the study in general: Possibly reflecting memory cells re-expressing CD45RA, a few larger clonotypes occurred in naive repertoires, especially CD8. Diversity fell and Gini index rose from naive through CM, EM, EMRA.

This receptor was identified in a human donor in good health. V is TRBV5-1 and J is TRBJ1-6; 9 bases are a match to TRBD1. Sequenced: naive CD4+ T cells from blood. The CDR3 loop is CASSTTRDRASPLHF. For the CDR3, the DNA is TGCGCCAGCAGCACCACCCGGGACAGGGCTTCACCCCTCCACTTT.